The 15 T cell receptor beta chains below come from one sample, sequenced in a study of T-cell reconstitution after alpha-beta-depleted transplantation in children. Unique molecular identifiers were incorporated during preparation of the TCRbeta library. TCRdb analysed the PCR reads with MiXCR anew, one entry per CDR3 protein. Among about 400,000 distinct CDR3 sequences, about a fifth were seen once, and the ten largest hold less than 4.5%. The sequences come from PBMCs from the stem cell graft donor, collected from the stem cell graft. The receptors shown here come from a human donor who donated a stem cell graft to a child with acute myeloid leukemia.

The chain employs TRBV7-9 and TRBJ1-5; D unresolved. Looked up from germline, CDR1 is SEHNR and CDR2 is FQNEAQ (reference sequence). The CDR3 spans 12 residues. V dropped 8 bases and J dropped 0 bases, with 5 bases sitting between them. CDR3 in DNA: TGTGCCAGCGGAAATAGCAATCAGCCCCAGCATTTT. Its translation is CASGNSNQPQHF. Full variable domain (outside the CDR3, taken from reference TRBV7-9 and TRBJ1-5): DTGVSQNPRHKITKRGQNVTFRCDPISEHNRLYWYRQTLGQGPEFLTYFQNEAQLEKSRLLSDRFSAERPKGSFSTLEIQRTEQGDSAMYLCASGNSNQPQHFGDGTRLSIL.

The chain recombines TRBV12-3 or TRBV12-4 with TRBJ2-4, with 8 bases aligning to TRBD1. The trim removed 5 bases at V and 6 bases at J, leaving 3 bases unmatched. The CDR3 has 13 residues. CDR3: CASSLGQGNIQYF. CDR3 in DNA: TGTGCCAGCAGTCTCGGACAGGGAAACATTCAGTACTTC.

The chain is built from TRBV27 and TRBJ2-7; TRBD1 matches at 9 bases. The V gene's germline CDR1 is MNHEY and CDR2 SMNVEV (reference sequence). V was pared by 2 bases and J by 5 bases, with 10 bases of the junction left unmatched. The CDR3 length is 16 residues. The CDR3 DNA sequence: TGTGCCAGCAGTTTACGACCCCCTGGGACAGGGAACGAGCAGTACTTC. This sequence encodes CASSLRPPGTGNEQYF.

This chain links TRBV20-1 with TRBJ2-1; 14 nucleotides align to TRBD2. Germline trimming cut 1 base from V and 8 bases from J; bases unmatched to any gene: 4. CDR3 length equals 15 residues. Germline V gene data show CDR1 as DFQATT and CDR2 as SNEGSKA (reference sequence). The CDR3, as DNA: TGCAGTGCTAGAGGGACTAGCGGGAGGTTCGATGAGCAGTTCTTC. It is translated as CSARGTSGRFDEQFF.

V and J are TRBV4-3 and TRBJ2-1; 11 bases are a match to TRBD2. This CDR3 contains 16 residues. In germline, CDR1 is LGHNA, CDR2 YSLEER. Trimming at V came to 0 bases and at J to 2 bases, leaving 0 bases not matched to a gene. Written as DNA, the CDR3 is TGCGCCAGCAGCCAAGAACTAGCGGGGGCCTACAATGAGCAGTTCTTC. This gives the protein CASSQELAGAYNEQFF.

The chain has TRBV12-3 or TRBV12-4 and TRBJ2-7, with D maybe TRBD2 (5 bases). The CDR3 runs 15 residues. Trimming left V 4 bases short and J 2 bases short, with 15 bases between. The CDR3 is CASSSGVAITYEQYF. The DNA of the CDR3 is TGTGCCAGCAGTTCCGGGGTAGCAATAACCTACGAGCAGTACTTC.

A single count supports this clonotype. The chain recombines TRBV18 with TRBJ2-3; tentative D call: TRBD1 (6 bases). This CDR3 has 15 residues. CDR1 and CDR2 (germline): KGHSH, LQKENI. V was shortened by 4 bases and J by 5 bases, with 16 bases between the two germline ends. The CDR3 loop reads CASSRRTDLLDTQYF. CDR3 nucleotides: TGTGCCAGCTCACGCCGGACAGACCTACTAGATACGCAGTATTTT.

J is TRBJ2-3 and V is TRBV4-2; D could derive from TRBD1 or TRBD2 (6 bases each). V was clipped by 1 base and J by 4 bases, with 12 bases between them. The CDR3 loop spans 15 amino acids. Germline V CDR1 and CDR2: LGHNA, YNFKEQ. As DNA, the CDR3 is TGTGCCAGCAGCCAAGTAGAGGGGGGAGCAGATACGCAGTATTTT. Encoded protein: CASSQVEGGADTQYF.

The chain couples TRBV4-1 to TRBJ2-1, with 7 bases identical to TRBD2. Germline assignment: CDR1 MGHRA and CDR2 YSYEKL. The CDR3 consists of 16 residues. V shed 1 base, J shed 10 bases, and the junction held 13 bases outside the gene matches. CDR3 in DNA: TGCGCCAGCAGCCAAGCCTCGGGGGGAGGGAGGGGAGAGCAGTTCTTC. It encodes CASSQASGGGRGEQFF.

This clonotype was recorded at least ten times. The chain uses TRBV29-1 and TRBJ2-3, with TRBD2 matching 13 bases. Germline V gene sequence: CDR1 SQVTM, CDR2 ANQGSEA. The CDR3 runs to 11 residues. The trim removed 6 bases at V and 14 bases at J, leaving 5 bases unmatched. CDR3 DNA sequence: TGCAGCGTAGCTACTAGCGGGAGGGTGTATTTT. Translation: CSVATSGRVYF.

This clonotype was detected ten times or more. The rearrangement links TRBV10-3 to TRBJ1-3; D gene ambiguous. The germline CDR1 and CDR2 sequences are ENHRY and SYGVKD. V lost 5 bases and J 0 bases, leaving 14 bases between the germline ends. The CDR3 runs 16 residues. CDR3 bases: TGTGCCATCAGTCGAGGGTTGGGGAGCTCTGGAAACACCATATATTTT. This encodes CAISRGLGSSGNTIYF.

This clonotype was recorded many times. CDR3 protein: CASSTSGKEQFF. The CDR3 DNA sequence: TGTGCCAGCAGCACCAGTGGGAAAGAGCAGTTCTTC. The chain has TRBV7-9 and TRBJ2-1; D gene uncertain. Germline assignment: CDR1 SEHNR and CDR2 FQNEAQ (reference sequence). Trimming shortened V by 5 bases and J by 10 bases, and 12 bases separated the two germline ends. The CDR3 is made up of 12 amino acids.

The table lists this clonotype with many counts. The chain uses TRBV20-1 and TRBJ2-7, with D uncertain. V lost 0 bases, J lost 6 bases, and 9 bases lay in between. The germline V gene encodes CDR1 DFQATT and CDR2 SNEGSKA (reference sequence). The CDR3 totals 12 residues. CDR3 DNA: TGCAGTGCTAGAGATCCGAAGGGCGAGCAGTACTTC. Translated: CSARDPKGEQYF.

The chain recombines TRBV15 with TRBJ2-7; D gene ambiguous. Germline-derived CDR1 and CDR2 are LNHNV and YYDKDF (reference sequence). With 0 bases removed from V and 6 bases from J, the gap between germline ends came to 12 bases. CDR3 length: 14 residues. The CDR3 sequence: CATSREGWVSEQYF. CDR3 nucleotide sequence: TGTGCCACCAGCAGAGAGGGTTGGGTCAGCGAGCAGTACTTC.

This clonotype was detected once. This chain links TRBV20-1 with TRBJ1-6, with a possible D match to TRBD1 (5 bases). Deletions cut 1 base from V and 6 bases from J, with 7 bases between. The CDR3 runs to 13 residues. The germline gives CDR1 DFQATT, CDR2 SNEGSKA (reference sequence). The CDR3 sequence is CSARGQFNSPLHF. The CDR3 region has the DNA TGCAGTGCTAGAGGACAGTTTAATTCACCCCTCCACTTT.